The entry below gives a single TCR beta chain sequence along with its context. Its antigen remains unidentified. These data come from a study of monozygotic twins with inflammatory bowel disease. The study, taken as a whole, reports: Patient-specific immunosuppressive treatments may have made repertoires more variable. Twin concordance left repertoire similarity unchanged, with limited power a possible explanation for this lack of difference. Researchers report that IBD patients shared fewer clonotypes with others than healthy twins, especially amid disease activity.

Skipping T cell sorting, the study isolated total RNA directly from whole blood. TCRdb reprocessed the 5' RACE reads and keeps a single row for each CDR3 protein, giving no DNA. The sample holds a few hundred thousand distinct CDR3 sequences. The CDR3 is 12 amino acids. Looked up from germline, CDR1 is SGHRS and CDR2 is YFSETQ. Sequencing was done on a sample of blood. This chain uses TRBV5-1 with TRBJ1-3; there is no DNA to check the TCRdb D call of TRBD1. The origin of this receptor is a human donor with ulcerative colitis or Crohn's disease, or a healthy co-twin of an affected twin (not recorded which). CDR3 region: CASSSSLDTIYF.